This T cell receptor (beta chain) emerged from a study of T cell responses to AZD1222 COVID-19 vaccine. Per germline, CDR1 SEHNR and CDR2 FQNEAQ (reference sequence). Trimming stripped 1 base from V and 3 bases from J, with 10 bases between. The CDR3 totals 15 residues. The study, taken as a whole, reports: Baseline serology detected seropositivity in only six AZD1222 recipients.

This clone was found once. Its antigen is unidentified. Produced via immunoSEQ multiplex PCR; TCRdb's table is partial and in-frame only. The table shows some 120,000 clones, with approximately 86% occurring only once. This clonotype was sampled from an adult in good health. The gene calls are TRBV7-9 and TRBJ1-5, with D tentatively TRBD1 (5 bases). This sample comprised peripheral blood, obtained on day 0 of AZD1222 vaccination. CDR3 in DNA: TGTGCCAGCAGCTTAGACTCAGGGTTCAATCAGCCCCAGCATTTT. Translating it yields CASSLDSGFNQPQHF.